This T cell receptor (beta chain) was identified in a study of T cell changes during pregnancy in multiple sclerosis. CDR1 MNHEY and CDR2 SMNVEV come from the germline V gene (reference sequence). The germline V and J ends were trimmed by 4 bases and 1 base, with 8 bases remaining between them. The CDR3 extends over 13 amino acids. Assay used: immunoSEQ multiplex PCR; TCRdb lists only in-frame clones, some missing. The sample lists about 92,000 clones, about 94% occurring once. The chain has TRBV27 and TRBJ2-7; D not resolved. This clonotype originated in a female donor with multiple sclerosis, enrolled in a pregnancy study. The sample consisted of peripheral blood, taken in the third trimester of pregnancy. DNA for the CDR3: TGTGCCAGCAGTTATTCCGGGTCCTACGAGCAGTACTTC. The encoded protein is CASSYSGSYEQYF.